The 9 T cell receptor beta chains presented below share a single source sample, sequenced in a study of T cell changes during pregnancy in multiple sclerosis. The protocol was immunoSEQ multiplex PCR, while the TCRdb copy is restricted to in-frame clones and leaves out a portion. The data hold about 60,000 clones, with 93% observed a single time. The sequences come from CD8+ T cells from peripheral blood mononuclear cells, collected in the second trimester of pregnancy. These receptors were taken from a female donor with multiple sclerosis, enrolled in a pregnancy study.

The chain uses TRBV28 and TRBJ2-1, with 13 bases identical to TRBD2. Germline V gene data show CDR1 as MDHEN and CDR2 as SYDVKM. The CDR3 runs 15 residues. Trimming at V came to 4 bases and at J to 5 bases, leaving 2 bases not matched to a gene. CDR3 bases: TGTGCCAGCAGTTCTGGGACTAGCGGGAACAATGAGCAGTTCTTC. As protein: CASSSGTSGNNEQFF.

This chain uses TRBV15 with TRBJ2-3, with TRBD2 matching over 9 bases. The germline gives CDR1 LNHNV, CDR2 YYDKDF (reference sequence). J lost 4 bases, V lost 0 bases, and 5 bases had no gene match. The CDR3 loop spans 16 amino acids. CDR3 amino acids: CATSRERSGSADTQYF. In DNA, the CDR3 is TGTGCCACCAGCAGAGAGCGTAGCGGGAGCGCAGATACGCAGTATTTT.

The genes are TRBV6-5 and TRBJ2-2, with TRBD2 as a possible D gene (5 bases). Germline V lookup: CDR1 MNHEY, CDR2 SVGAGI. The length of the CDR3 is 11 residues. V was shortened by 8 bases and J by 7 bases, with 8 bases between the two germline ends. The CDR3 DNA is TGTGCCAGCGGTGGGAGCGGGGAGCTGTTTTTT. This sequence encodes CASGGSGELFF.

This clone was seen a single time. This sequence joins TRBV14 and TRBJ2-7, with 9 bases that match TRBD1. Looked up from germline, CDR1 is SGHDN and CDR2 is FVKESK. The CDR3 covers 14 residues. J gave up 3 bases and V 4 bases, and 4 bases lay outside the gene matches. The CDR3 nucleotides read TGTGCCAGCAGCCCTCGGGACAGGGTCTACGAGCAGTACTTC. Its protein is CASSPRDRVYEQYF.

The chain's CDR3 is CSANERWETQYF. CDR3 DNA: TGCAGCGCTAACGAGAGGTGGGAGACCCAGTACTTC. The chain joins TRBV29-1 to TRBJ2-5, with D uncertain. The CDR3 has 12 residues. Per the germline V gene, CDR1 is SQVTM and CDR2 is ANQGSEA. V was cut by 7 bases and J by 5 bases, with 14 bases left in between.

The chain combines TRBV7-9 with TRBJ2-7, with D maybe TRBD1 (5 bases). Between the trimmed V and J ends, which lost 5 bases and 1 base, there was a span of 6 bases. CDR3 length equals 12 residues. From germline, CDR1 is SEHNR and CDR2 FQNEAQ (reference sequence). DNA for the CDR3: TGTGCCAGCAGCCGGACATCCTACGAGCAGTACTTC. As protein: CASSRTSYEQYF.

This clone came up a few times. This chain links TRBV4-1 with TRBJ1-1; D not certain. The CDR3 loop spans 14 amino acids. Trimming took off 1 base at V and 3 bases at J, with 9 bases between the two ends. Germline CDR1 and CDR2: MGHRA and YSYEKL. The DNA for the CDR3 is TGCGCCAGCAGCCAAGTAACCGGGGACACTGAAGCTTTCTTT. Residues: CASSQVTGDTEAFF.

The chain links TRBV9 to TRBJ2-1, with 12 bases fitting TRBD2. Germline loops: CDR1 SGDLS, CDR2 YYNGEE. The CDR3 runs 17 residues. Trimming took 3 bases from V and 1 from J; bases not matched to a gene: 5. The CDR3 region is CASSDIGTSGSYNEQFF. The CDR3 region has the DNA TGTGCCAGCAGCGATATCGGGACTAGCGGGTCCTACAATGAGCAGTTCTTC.

The chain recombines TRBV7-2 with TRBJ2-1, with 12 bases lining up with TRBD2. Trimming removed 1 base from V and 6 bases from J; junction bases left unmatched: 13. This CDR3 is 19 amino acids long. Germline V gene sequence: CDR1 SGHTA, CDR2 FQGNSA. The CDR3 sequence: CASSLESWLAGGPVNEQFF. The CDR3, as DNA: TGTGCCAGCAGCTTAGAAAGTTGGCTAGCGGGGGGGCCGGTCAATGAGCAGTTCTTC.